One sample yielded the 7 T cell receptor beta chains listed below, sequenced in a study of blood T cell repertoires in COVID-19. Only in-frame clones appear in the TCRdb table, and some are missing; sequencing was by immunoSEQ multiplex PCR. This table holds 200,000 to 250,000 clones, around 85% found once. The material sequenced was PBMCs or T cells enriched from blood (not recorded which). These receptors all come from a woman in her forties with acute COVID-19.

The chain uses TRBV12-5 and TRBJ2-1; D is possibly TRBD1 (5 bases). This CDR3 is built from 13 residues. Germline V gene sequence: CDR1 LGHNT, CDR2 FRNRAP. Trimming removed 1 base from V and 5 bases from J, with 6 bases in between. In DNA, the CDR3 is TGTGCTAGTGGTTTGGACAGGAACAATGAGCAGTTCTTC. Residues: CASGLDRNNEQFF.

V and J are TRBV29-1 and TRBJ2-2; D is unclear. The germline V gene encodes CDR1 SQVTM and CDR2 ANQGSEA. The CDR3 sequence is 12 residues long. V lost 6 bases to trimming and J lost 2 bases, with 7 bases between them. The CDR3: CSVRYNTGELFF. CDR3 sequence (DNA): TGCAGCGTACGCTATAACACCGGGGAGCTGTTTTTT.

This chain links TRBV7-6 with TRBJ2-7; 8 positions match TRBD2. The CDR3 sequence is 14 residues long. With V trimmed by 1 base and J by 1 base, 0 bases remained unmatched. Per the germline V gene, CDR1 is SGHVS and CDR2 is FNYEAQ. The CDR3: CASSLERESYEQYF. The DNA for the CDR3 is TGTGCCAGCAGCTTAGAGCGGGAGTCCTACGAGCAGTACTTC.

The gene calls are TRBV7-9 and TRBJ1-1; D unclear. Germline assignment: CDR1 SEHNR and CDR2 FQNEAQ (reference sequence). V lost 2 bases and J 4 bases, leaving 8 bases between the germline ends. This CDR3 contains 13 residues. The CDR3 region is CASSLRGFTEAFF. The CDR3 nucleotides are TGTGCCAGCAGCTTAAGAGGGTTCACTGAAGCTTTCTTT.

The chain uses TRBV3-1 (or the pseudogene TRBV3-2) and TRBJ2-7; TRBD2 matches at 12 bases. Trimming took 0 bases from V and 1 from J; bases not matched to a gene: 13. CDR3 length: 20 residues. Germline V CDR1 and CDR2: LGHDT, YNNKEL (reference sequence). The CDR3 region is CASSQDFSSSGRAFSYEQYF. In nucleotides, the CDR3 is TGTGCCAGCAGCCAAGATTTTTCTTCTAGCGGGAGGGCCTTTTCCTACGAGCAGTACTTC.

The chain uses TRBV5-1 and TRBJ1-1; 8 bases map to TRBD1. CDR1 is SGHRS, CDR2 YFSETQ, per germline. This CDR3 has 15 residues. J gave up 5 bases and V 2 bases, and 8 bases lay outside the gene matches. CDR3 coding DNA: TGCGCCAGCAGCTTTAGGACAGGGCGGGGGACTGAAGCTTTCTTT. It is translated as CASSFRTGRGTEAFF.

V usage is TRBV10-3 and J usage is TRBJ1-2; 9 bases fit TRBD1. Unmatched junction bases numbered 14, after V lost 6 bases and J lost 6 bases. The CDR3 sequence is 16 residues long. The germline V gene encodes CDR1 ENHRY and CDR2 SYGVKD. CDR3 region: CAISPLLDRGFHGYTF. The CDR3 coding sequence is TGTGCCATCAGCCCCCTTTTGGACAGGGGATTCCATGGCTACACCTTC.